The clone carrying this TCR beta chain came up many times. The CDR3 contains 17 residues. Germline assignment: CDR1 DFQATT and CDR2 SNEGSKA (reference sequence). J gave up 0 bases and V 1 base, and 9 bases lay outside the gene matches. The data originate from a study of T cells in Graves' hyperthyroidism and ophthalmopathy. Amplified TCR beta CDR3 regions came from RNA transcripts. During a first-round RT-PCR of the TCR CDR3, the HTBI primer set was used. TCRdb re-called the multiplex PCR reads through MiXCR, storing one row per CDR3 protein. The table includes a few hundred thousand distinct CDR3 sequences, approximately 25% detected once.

This TCR was recovered from a man aged 50 to 59 with Graves' hyperthyroidism. This chain links TRBV20-1 with TRBJ2-1, with TRBD1 matching 7 bases. Sequenced input: blood. The CDR3 reads CSARGRGLTTSYNEQFF. The CDR3 DNA sequence: TGCAGTGCTAGAGGTAGGGGGCTGACCACCTCCTACAATGAGCAGTTCTTC.